Included here is one T cell receptor (beta chain) sequence, with context. The antigen is not known. Clones were read by immunoSEQ multiplex PCR, and TCRdb kept only the in-frame ones, dropping some. The sample includes fewer than 150,000 clones, about nine tenths of them seen just once. These data come from a study of T cell responses to AZD1222 COVID-19 vaccine. General study results and limits: Females outnumbered males among donors, who were mostly white British; clonal diversity was possibly underestimated. Repertoires were obtained only post-peak T cell response.

Germline-derived CDR1 and CDR2 are MNHEY and SVGAGI. The germline V and J ends were trimmed by 5 bases and 5 bases, with 18 bases remaining between them. The CDR3 consists of 15 residues. The chain is built from TRBV6-5 and TRBJ1-1; possible D gene TRBD1, 6 bases. The sample consisted of peripheral blood, taken on day 0 of AZD1222 vaccination. This TCR derives from an adult in good health. The CDR3 DNA is TGTGCCAGCAGTATCTTGACAGGAGAAAATACTGAAGCTTTCTTT. It codes for CASSILTGENTEAFF.